Listed below are T cell receptor beta chains from one sample, sequenced in a study of CD8 T cells in Susac syndrome. TCRdb reanalysed the immunoSEQ multiplex PCR reads using MiXCR and keeps one entry per CDR3 protein. The table lists 150,000 to 200,000 distinct CDR3 sequences, 75% to 95% of them singletons. The sequenced sample consisted of CD4+ T cells from PBMCs. Receptor source: a human donor with Susac syndrome. CDR3s include the opening cysteine and the closing phenylalanine or tryptophan. Each record gives: V gene, clone size, J gene, D gene, CDR3 DNA, CDR3 protein. D genes are given only for firm matches. The size entry is marked missing in some rows and otherwise reads once, few, many or a size class.

V: TRBV20-1
size: .
J: TRBJ1-3
D: .
DNA: TGCAGTGCTAGAGGTCTCCACCAGGGTGCCCATTTT
CDR3: CSARGLHQGAHF

V: TRBV10-2
size: .
J: TRBJ2-5
D: .
DNA: TGCGCCAGCAGTGAGTCGTGGGAGACCCAGTACTTC
CDR3: CASSESWETQYF

V: TRBV3-1
size: .
J: TRBJ2-5
D: .
DNA: TGTGCCAGCAGCCAAGAGCCCCTAGAAGAGACCCAGTACTTC
CDR3: CASSQEPLEETQYF

V: TRBV6-2/TRBV6-3
size: few
J: TRBJ2-1
D: TRBD2
DNA: TGTGCCAGCAGTCCCGGGACTAGGATTCAGTTCTTC
CDR3: CASSPGTRIQFF

V: TRBV12-3/TRBV12-4
size: .
J: TRBJ2-3
D: TRBD2
DNA: TGTGCCAGCAGTTTAGATTACCTAGCGGGGGGAGATACGCAGTATTTT
CDR3: CASSLDYLAGGDTQYF

V: TRBV20-1
size: .
J: TRBJ2-1
D: .
DNA: TGCAGTGCTAGAGATGGGACTGGGTCTTGGAATGAGCAGTTCTTC
CDR3: CSARDGTGSWNEQFF

V: TRBV19
size: .
J: TRBJ1-1
D: TRBD1
DNA: TGTGCCAGCAAAAAACAGGGGGCGATGAACACTGAAGCTTTCTTT
CDR3: CASKKQGAMNTEAFF

V: TRBV3-1
size: once
J: TRBJ2-7
D: TRBD2
DNA: TGTGCCAGCAGCCAAGGTCTAGCGGGGAGCTACGAGCAGTACTTC
CDR3: CASSQGLAGSYEQYF

V: TRBV28
size: .
J: TRBJ2-7
D: TRBD2
DNA: TGTGCCAGCAGTCCCCCGTCAGGACTAGCGGGAGGTGGGTACGAGCAGTACTTC
CDR3: CASSPPSGLAGGGYEQYF

V: TRBV2
size: .
J: TRBJ1-3
D: .
DNA: TGTGCCAGCAGTGACATTTCCTCTGGAAACACCATATATTTT
CDR3: CASSDISSGNTIYF

V: TRBV5-1
size: .
J: TRBJ2-5
D: TRBD2
DNA: TGCGCCAGCAGCTTCACTAGCGGGGGGGCCTGGGAGACCCAGTACTTC
CDR3: CASSFTSGGAWETQYF

V: TRBV6-1
size: .
J: TRBJ2-4
D: .
DNA: TGTGCCAGCAGAAAGGCGGGTCAAGCCAAAAACATTCAGTACTTC
CDR3: CASRKAGQAKNIQYF

V: TRBV7-3
size: .
J: TRBJ2-3
D: .
DNA: TGTGCCAGCAGCCTGCGATCGCCAGATACGCAGTATTTT
CDR3: CASSLRSPDTQYF

V: TRBV12-3/TRBV12-4
size: .
J: TRBJ1-1
D: .
DNA: TGTGCCAGCAGTTCGCGGAGAAACACTGAAGCTTTCTTT
CDR3: CASSSRRNTEAFF

V: TRBV20-1
size: once
J: TRBJ2-7
D: .
DNA: TGCAGTGCTAGGGGGGGGGCAGGGGCAAAGTACTTC
CDR3: CSARGGAGAKYF

V: TRBV2
size: few
J: TRBJ1-4
D: TRBD1
DNA: TGTGCCAGCAGGGGACAGGGGAACGAAAAACTGTTTTTT
CDR3: CASRGQGNEKLFF

V: TRBV30
size: .
J: TRBJ2-5
D: TRBD2
DNA: TGTGCCTGGAGTGGACTAGCTATGAAGACCCAGTACTTC
CDR3: CAWSGLAMKTQYF

V: TRBV5-1
size: .
J: TRBJ1-2
D: TRBD1
DNA: TGCGCCAGCAGCGCTACGACAGGGGGCGAGATTAACTATGGCTACACCTTC
CDR3: CASSATTGGEINYGYTF

V: TRBV25-1
size: .
J: TRBJ2-1
D: .
DNA: TGTGCCAGCAATGGGCTGGGCAATGAGCAGTTCTTC
CDR3: CASNGLGNEQFF

V: TRBV7-6
size: .
J: TRBJ2-7
D: .
DNA: TGTGCCAGCAGCTTAGATTCCAGCACCTACGAGCAGTACTTC
CDR3: CASSLDSSTYEQYF

V: TRBV11-2
size: .
J: TRBJ2-5
D: TRBD2
DNA: TGTGCCAGCAGCTTAGTTTGGCTAGCGGGACAAGAGACCCAGTACTTC
CDR3: CASSLVWLAGQETQYF

V: TRBV20-1
size: .
J: TRBJ1-5
D: .
DNA: TGCAGTGCTAGAATACAGGGTTTCCGATGGAATCAGCCCCAGCATTTT
CDR3: CSARIQGFRWNQPQHF

V: TRBV11-2
size: few
J: TRBJ2-7
D: .
DNA: TGTGCCAGCAGCCACACCTACGAGCAGTACTTC
CDR3: CASSHTYEQYF

V: TRBV29-1
size: once
J: TRBJ2-7
D: TRBD1
DNA: TGCAGCGTTGGCTCCAGGGGGCGGTACGAGCAGTACTTC
CDR3: CSVGSRGRYEQYF

V: TRBV19
size: .
J: TRBJ1-5
D: .
DNA: TGTGCCAGTATGTCCGGCAGAAGCAATCAGCCCCAGCATTTT
CDR3: CASMSGRSNQPQHF

V: TRBV7-2
size: .
J: TRBJ2-5
D: .
DNA: TGTGCCAGCAGCTTAACCAGGGAGACCCAGTACTTC
CDR3: CASSLTRETQYF

V: TRBV9
size: .
J: TRBJ2-7
D: .
DNA: TGTGCCAGCAGCGTAGCTGGGGTGGGGGAGCAGTACTTC
CDR3: CASSVAGVGEQYF

V: TRBV4-2
size: .
J: TRBJ2-1
D: TRBD1
DNA: TGTGCCAGCAGCCATAACAACCGGGACAGGGCTTGGAATGAGCAGTTCTTC
CDR3: CASSHNNRDRAWNEQFF

V: TRBV7-9
size: .
J: TRBJ2-5
D: .
DNA: TGTGCCAGCAGCGAAAATCAAGAGACCCAGTACTTC
CDR3: CASSENQETQYF

V: TRBV15
size: .
J: TRBJ2-7
D: .
DNA: TGTGCCACCAGCAGAGACGGGGCCTACGAGCAGTACTTC
CDR3: CATSRDGAYEQYF

V: TRBV20-1
size: .
J: TRBJ2-5
D: .
DNA: TGCAGTGCTAGGGGGGCGGGAGAGACCCAGTACTTC
CDR3: CSARGAGETQYF

V: TRBV6-2/TRBV6-3
size: .
J: TRBJ2-3
D: .
DNA: TGTGCCAGCAGTTACCGTAGCGGATCCACAGATACGCAGTATTTT
CDR3: CASSYRSGSTDTQYF

V: TRBV18
size: .
J: TRBJ2-7
D: TRBD1
DNA: TGTGCCAGCTCACTCCTCGAGGGGGCATACGAGCAGTACTTC
CDR3: CASSLLEGAYEQYF

V: TRBV20-1
size: .
J: TRBJ2-1
D: .
DNA: TGCAGTGCGATTTCCGGGACTTACAATGAGCAGTTCTTC
CDR3: CSAISGTYNEQFF

V: TRBV5-4
size: .
J: TRBJ1-5
D: .
DNA: TGTGCCAGCAGCCCGCGCGTGGGTGACAATAGCAATCAGCCCCAGCATTTT
CDR3: CASSPRVGDNSNQPQHF

V: TRBV6-2/TRBV6-3
size: .
J: TRBJ2-7
D: TRBD1
DNA: TGTGCCAGCAGTTACTATGGACAGGGGGCGGGGGAGCAGTACTTC
CDR3: CASSYYGQGAGEQYF

V: TRBV21-1
size: .
J: TRBJ1-6
D: .
DNA: TGTGCCAGCAGCCCAAAGCAGGTCCATAATTCACCCCTCCACTTT
CDR3: CASSPKQVHNSPLHF

V: TRBV5-4
size: .
J: TRBJ2-1
D: TRBD2
DNA: TGTGCCAGCAGCTTGGCTAGACTAGCGGGGGTGGGAGTGAATGAGCAGTTCTTC
CDR3: CASSLARLAGVGVNEQFF

V: TRBV14
size: .
J: TRBJ1-1
D: .
DNA: TGTGCCAGCAGCCAAGATATGGGGGGAGAAGCTTTCTTT
CDR3: CASSQDMGGEAFF

V: TRBV3-1
size: .
J: TRBJ2-6
D: TRBD2
DNA: TGTGCCAGCAGCCAGCGGGGACTAGCGGGTGTCTCTGGGGCCAACGTCCTGACTTTC
CDR3: CASSQRGLAGVSGANVLTF

V: TRBV12-3/TRBV12-4
size: .
J: TRBJ1-2
D: .
DNA: TGTGCCAGCAGTTTAAGGACGAACAACTATGGCTACACCTTC
CDR3: CASSLRTNNYGYTF

V: TRBV23-1
size: .
J: TRBJ1-5
D: .
DNA: TGCGCCAGCAGTCACCTCGGGGAGTATCAGCCCCAGCATTTT
CDR3: CASSHLGEYQPQHF

V: TRBV11-3
size: .
J: TRBJ2-7
D: .
DNA: TGTGCCAGCAGCATGGGACCGAGCCCCTACGAGCAGTACTTC
CDR3: CASSMGPSPYEQYF

V: TRBV30
size: .
J: TRBJ2-1
D: .
DNA: TGTGCCTGGAGTGATGCGTATCAGTTCTTC
CDR3: CAWSDAYQFF

V: TRBV28
size: .
J: TRBJ2-4
D: TRBD2
DNA: TGTGCCAGCAGTTTAGGGCTAGCGGGAGGGCATGACATTCAGTACTTC
CDR3: CASSLGLAGGHDIQYF